The 19 T cell receptor beta chains presented below share a single source sample, sequenced in a study of human T cells and chemical hapten exposure. Stated time point: pre-sensitization, week 0. Noted treatment: therapeutic diphenylcyclopropenone sensitization with weekly scalp DPC. TCRdb ran MiXCR on the RACE reads and lists one entry per CDR3 protein. The repertoire holds around 330,000 distinct CDR3 sequences, with over 5% as singletons. The material was whole blood, obtained in connection with sensitization to the hapten diphenylcyclopropenone (DPC). These receptors came from a young woman with alopecia areata. Some clones in this sample may be carry-over from other donors' samples.

This clonotype was counted a few times. The genes are TRBV4-2 and TRBJ1-1; perhaps TRBD1 as D (6 bases). The ends were cut back, 8 bases at V and 5 bases at J, with 21 bases in the middle. The length of the CDR3 is 15 residues. Germline CDR1 is LGHNA and CDR2 is YNFKEQ. The CDR3, as DNA: TGTGCCAGCCGGGGGCAGGGAGATTTAAGGACTGAAGCTTTCTTT. Its protein product is CASRGQGDLRTEAFF.

This clonotype was counted a few times. The gene calls are TRBV7-2 and TRBJ2-5; 8 positions match TRBD1. V dropped 5 bases and J dropped 5; count of bases not matched to a gene: 7. The CDR3 contains 14 residues. Germline-derived CDR1 and CDR2 are SGHTA and FQGNSA. This CDR3 reads CASSPTGVVETQYF. CDR3 coding DNA: TGTGCCAGCAGCCCGACAGGGGTGGTGGAGACCCAGTACTTC.

This clonotype was recorded many times. This chain uses TRBV11-3 with TRBJ2-4; D is possibly TRBD2 (7 bases). The CDR3 extends over 21 amino acids. The germline V gene has CDR1 SGHNT and CDR2 YENEEA. V lost 0 bases and J lost 0, with 24 bases in between. CDR3 coding DNA: TGTGCCAGCAGCTTAGATGGGGGCTTGCGGGGGAGCGTCCTAGCCAAAAACATTCAGTACTTC. It codes for CASSLDGGLRGSVLAKNIQYF.

This clonotype was recorded many times. The chain joins TRBV5-1 to TRBJ1-4, with D perhaps TRBD1 (6 bases). Germline assignment: CDR1 SGHRS and CDR2 YFSETQ. V dropped 4 bases and J dropped 6 bases, with 28 bases sitting between them. This CDR3 region has 19 residues. CDR3: CASSPLYAGQGQGYEKLFF. The CDR3 coding sequence is TGCGCCAGCAGCCCGCTTTATGCTGGGCAAGGGCAGGGGTATGAAAAACTGTTTTTT.

The chain uses TRBV20-1 and TRBJ2-7; TRBD1 aligns across 7 bases. Germline V lookup: CDR1 DFQATT, CDR2 SNEGSKA (reference sequence). V was clipped by 5 bases and J by 3 bases; unmatched bases: 10. CDR3 size: 14 residues. In DNA form, the CDR3 reads TGCAGTGCTTGGTTTTCCCGGGACAGCTACGAGCAGTACTTC. Amino acid sequence: CSAWFSRDSYEQYF.

The rearrangement uses TRBV24-1 and TRBJ2-2; 9 bases align to TRBD1. In germline, CDR1 is KGHDR, CDR2 SFDVKD. V lost 6 bases and J lost 3; bases outside the gene matches: 13. There are 18 residues in the CDR3. Here the CDR3 reads CATSPKFGGQGYTGELFF. In DNA form, the CDR3 reads TGTGCCACCAGTCCCAAATTCGGGGGACAGGGATACACCGGGGAGCTGTTTTTT.

This clonotype was recorded at least ten times. This chain links TRBV18 with TRBJ2-5; maybe TRBD2 (6 bases). The germline V gene has CDR1 KGHSH and CDR2 LQKENI. Trimming stripped 0 bases from V and 3 bases from J, with 8 bases between. The CDR3 loop spans 14 amino acids. CDR3 in DNA: TGTGCCAGCTCACCACCCGCGGGAAAAGAGACCCAGTACTTC. It codes for CASSPPAGKETQYF.

This clonotype was seen ten or more times. The chain combines TRBV10-3 with TRBJ1-2; D remains unclear. Trimming took 6 bases from V and 4 from J, leaving 9 bases between them. The germline V gene has CDR1 ENHRY and CDR2 SYGVKD. The CDR3 spans 12 residues. The CDR3 nucleotides read TGTGCCATCAGCCATGACGGCTATGGCTACACCTTC. This codes for CAISHDGYGYTF.

This clonotype was seen at least ten times. This chain connects TRBV6-5 to TRBJ1-4; D uncertain. Trimming removed 8 bases at V and 8 bases at J, with 18 bases between. This CDR3 region has 14 residues. Germline CDR1 and CDR2: MNHEY and SVGAGI. CDR3 nucleotides: TGTGCCAGCCATTCGGGGAGGCTTCGGGAAAAACTGTTTTTT. Encoded protein: CASHSGRLREKLFF.

This clonotype was observed at least ten times. The chain recombines TRBV5-1 with TRBJ1-4; D remains ambiguous. Germline CDR1 is SGHRS and CDR2 is YFSETQ. The length of the CDR3 is 15 residues. V gave up 4 bases and J gave up 8 bases, with 18 bases separating them. CDR3: CASSPFAGEAEKLFF. CDR3 sequence (DNA): TGCGCCAGCAGCCCTTTCGCCGGGGAAGCCGAAAAACTGTTTTTT.

The chain employs TRBV7-9 and TRBJ2-4; no clear D. From germline, CDR1 is SEHNR and CDR2 FQNEAQ (reference sequence). The CDR3 has 13 amino acids. Between the trimmed V and J ends, which lost 6 bases and 15 bases, there was a span of 21 bases. The CDR3 loop reads CASSPDPTMGRYF. In nucleotides, the CDR3 is TGTGCCAGCAGTCCAGACCCGACGATGGGCAGGTACTTC.

V and J are TRBV11-2 and TRBJ2-5; 13 bases fit TRBD2. V shed 6 bases and J 1 base; nucleotides not matched to a gene: 8. The CDR3 runs to 17 residues. Per the germline V gene, CDR1 is SGHAT and CDR2 is FQNNGV. The CDR3 loop reads CASRYRLAGGFQETQYF. The CDR3 DNA reads TGTGCCAGCAGGTACAGACTAGCGGGGGGATTCCAAGAGACCCAGTACTTC.

This clonotype occurred many times. This chain connects TRBV7-8 to TRBJ1-4; D remains ambiguous. Germline-derived CDR1 and CDR2 are SGHVS and FQNEAQ. The CDR3 covers 14 residues. The V end lost 4 bases, the J end lost 3 bases, and 9 bases lay between the germline ends. In DNA, the CDR3 is TGTGCCAGCAGCTCCGACGGTTCTAATGAAAAACTGTTTTTT. It encodes CASSSDGSNEKLFF.

This clonotype was detected many times. The chain couples TRBV7-2 to TRBJ1-5, with a tentative D call TRBD1 (5 bases). The CDR3 extends over 15 amino acids. The germline gives CDR1 SGHTA, CDR2 FQGNSA. Trimming left V 1 base short and J 1 base short, with 8 bases between. The CDR3 coding sequence is TGTGCCAGCAGCTTAGTTGGGGCAAGCAATCAGCCCCAGCATTTT. Translation gives CASSLVGASNQPQHF.

This clonotype was picked up many times. J is TRBJ2-4 and V is TRBV27; D may correspond to TRBD1 or TRBD2 (6 bases each). Germline loops: CDR1 MNHEY, CDR2 SMNVEV (reference sequence). The CDR3 is 17 residues long. V lost 2 bases, J lost 0 bases, and 14 bases lay in between. CDR3 in amino acids: CASSLRGELIAKNIQYF. CDR3 DNA sequence: TGTGCCAGCAGTTTAAGGGGGGAGTTAATAGCCAAAAACATTCAGTACTTC.

This clonotype was detected many times. The genes are TRBV7-9 and TRBJ2-3, with 10 nucleotides matching TRBD2. CDR1 SEHNR and CDR2 FQNEAQ come from the germline V gene (reference sequence). Trimming removed 2 bases from V and 5 bases from J; junction bases left unmatched: 10. This CDR3 has 17 amino acids. This CDR3 is CASSLIQRGGGGDTQYF. CDR3 DNA: TGTGCCAGCAGCTTAATACAGCGGGGGGGTGGCGGAGATACGCAGTATTTT.

Remarks on this clonotype: A much larger clone lies one base from this, so it may be a read error. The V call is TRBV18, the J call TRBJ1-4, with 7 bases matching TRBD1. This CDR3 comprises 16 residues. CDR1 is KGHSH, CDR2 LQKENI, per germline. The DNA of the CDR3 is TGTGCCAACTCACCCTCCCTGAAGGGACAGAATGAAAAACTGTTTTTT. It translates to CANSPSLKGQNEKLFF.

This sequence joins TRBV6-5 and TRBJ2-1, with D perhaps matching TRBD2 (6 bases). This CDR3 is built from 15 residues. The germline V gene has CDR1 MNHEY and CDR2 SVGAGI. V lost 6 bases, J lost 0 bases, and 12 bases lay in between. CDR3 protein: CASRRTSISYNEQFF. In DNA, the CDR3 is TGTGCCAGCAGGAGAACTAGCATCTCCTACAATGAGCAGTTCTTC.

This clonotype came up many times. This chain joins TRBV14 and TRBJ2-5; D is undetermined. This CDR3 comprises 12 residues. Trimming took 0 bases from V and 5 from J, leaving 4 bases between them. Germline CDR1 reads SGHDN; CDR2 reads FVKESK. DNA of the CDR3: TGTGCCAGCAGCCAAGATTGGGAGACCCAGTACTTC. Protein product: CASSQDWETQYF.